A selection of T cell receptor beta chains follows, all from one sample in a study of T cell repertoires in cytomegalovirus infection. Each CDR3 protein gets one entry after TCRdb re-called the reads with MiXCR. The sample shows a few hundred thousand distinct CDR3 sequences, 15% to 20% of them seen only once. The sequencing input was CD8+ T cells from PBMCs. The receptors come from a human donor in good health (CMV status not recorded). Some clones in this sample may be carry-over from other donors' samples. CDR3s include the opening cysteine and the closing phenylalanine or tryptophan.

v_gene,CDR3aa
TRBV7-2,CASSTGLWLAGVTDTQYF
TRBV6-1,CASSGWTDYNEQFF
TRBV19,CASSSQGGTEAFF
TRBV5-1,CASSRDRGLGNTIYF
TRBV23-1,CAVTESGGYTF
TRBV6-6,CASSYRTEQAFF
TRBV4-1,CASSQVTPGGSYYNEQFF
TRBV7-2,CASSLVVPEGPILDSPLHF
TRBV6-2/TRBV6-3,CASKPTMAENTGELFF
TRBV4-1,CASSQTTTGGNYGYTF
TRBV11-2,CASSLGGSGELFF
TRBV7-6,CASSRGEGSKTQYF
TRBV7-2,CASSLGGGNTDTQYF
TRBV2,CASSEARAGTYEQYF
TRBV7-8,CASSLRHEFGETQYF
TRBV6-2/TRBV6-3,CASSYSPRGGREQFF
TRBV20-1,CSAVVPDRVGSGANVLTF
TRBV7-2,CASSLGTEGHYGYTF
TRBV24-1,CATSDLATTRDNEQFF
TRBV4-3,CASSQDRSPGYEQYF
TRBV2,CASSAVGYVNQPQHF
TRBV7-2,CASSLEYSGYGYTF
TRBV19,CASSIWVLGVGDTEAFF
TRBV4-2,CASGEGFTVRNQPQHF
TRBV19,CASSRTGLDEQFF
TRBV4-3,CASSQDQRTGPYNEQFF
TRBV7-6,CASSLSATRGSGTDTQYF
TRBV7-6,CASSRGTSGGPQLQFF
TRBV7-2,CASSSTLTSQTYNEQFF
TRBV7-9,CASSLAGWGAEAYEQYF
TRBV7-9,CASSLAPAGNTGELFF
TRBV27,CASSLSKGTKAYNEQFF
TRBV12-3/TRBV12-4,CASSFIDSMDEQFF
TRBV28,CASSTNFEGGPHNEQFF
TRBV6-5,CASSYRTGNQPQHF
TRBV12-3/TRBV12-4,CASSWTGANTEAFF
TRBV2,CASSTGTAYNEQFF
TRBV6-2/TRBV6-3,CASREGLAGEDPYNEQFF
TRBV28,CASSPENAVRPQHF
TRBV7-6,CASSSPPRGDNEQYF
TRBV2,CASSADSGYGYTF
TRBV20-1,CSARDFGFTGELFF
TRBV28,CASLDRVFAGGPDEQYF
TRBV19,CASSVQEGNIQYF
TRBV12-3/TRBV12-4,CASSSSWGATNEKLFF
TRBV7-2,CASSPHLVPEQYF
TRBV20-1,CSARETQAGEKLFF
TRBV19,CASSMTGNEQFF
TRBV25-1,CASSEAGENEQFF
TRBV7-6,CASSLSGGLRYEQYF
TRBV5-5,CASSLSVTGELFF
TRBV7-8,CASVAGAYEQYF
TRBV25-1,CASSEFTTGGYTGELFF
TRBV12-3/TRBV12-4,CASSFQFGGLTDEQFF
TRBV5-1,CASSGGTSEHNEQFF
TRBV20-1,CSARVISNTEAFF
TRBV4-3,CASSHGISGANVLTF
TRBV18,CASSPWRPQAEAFF